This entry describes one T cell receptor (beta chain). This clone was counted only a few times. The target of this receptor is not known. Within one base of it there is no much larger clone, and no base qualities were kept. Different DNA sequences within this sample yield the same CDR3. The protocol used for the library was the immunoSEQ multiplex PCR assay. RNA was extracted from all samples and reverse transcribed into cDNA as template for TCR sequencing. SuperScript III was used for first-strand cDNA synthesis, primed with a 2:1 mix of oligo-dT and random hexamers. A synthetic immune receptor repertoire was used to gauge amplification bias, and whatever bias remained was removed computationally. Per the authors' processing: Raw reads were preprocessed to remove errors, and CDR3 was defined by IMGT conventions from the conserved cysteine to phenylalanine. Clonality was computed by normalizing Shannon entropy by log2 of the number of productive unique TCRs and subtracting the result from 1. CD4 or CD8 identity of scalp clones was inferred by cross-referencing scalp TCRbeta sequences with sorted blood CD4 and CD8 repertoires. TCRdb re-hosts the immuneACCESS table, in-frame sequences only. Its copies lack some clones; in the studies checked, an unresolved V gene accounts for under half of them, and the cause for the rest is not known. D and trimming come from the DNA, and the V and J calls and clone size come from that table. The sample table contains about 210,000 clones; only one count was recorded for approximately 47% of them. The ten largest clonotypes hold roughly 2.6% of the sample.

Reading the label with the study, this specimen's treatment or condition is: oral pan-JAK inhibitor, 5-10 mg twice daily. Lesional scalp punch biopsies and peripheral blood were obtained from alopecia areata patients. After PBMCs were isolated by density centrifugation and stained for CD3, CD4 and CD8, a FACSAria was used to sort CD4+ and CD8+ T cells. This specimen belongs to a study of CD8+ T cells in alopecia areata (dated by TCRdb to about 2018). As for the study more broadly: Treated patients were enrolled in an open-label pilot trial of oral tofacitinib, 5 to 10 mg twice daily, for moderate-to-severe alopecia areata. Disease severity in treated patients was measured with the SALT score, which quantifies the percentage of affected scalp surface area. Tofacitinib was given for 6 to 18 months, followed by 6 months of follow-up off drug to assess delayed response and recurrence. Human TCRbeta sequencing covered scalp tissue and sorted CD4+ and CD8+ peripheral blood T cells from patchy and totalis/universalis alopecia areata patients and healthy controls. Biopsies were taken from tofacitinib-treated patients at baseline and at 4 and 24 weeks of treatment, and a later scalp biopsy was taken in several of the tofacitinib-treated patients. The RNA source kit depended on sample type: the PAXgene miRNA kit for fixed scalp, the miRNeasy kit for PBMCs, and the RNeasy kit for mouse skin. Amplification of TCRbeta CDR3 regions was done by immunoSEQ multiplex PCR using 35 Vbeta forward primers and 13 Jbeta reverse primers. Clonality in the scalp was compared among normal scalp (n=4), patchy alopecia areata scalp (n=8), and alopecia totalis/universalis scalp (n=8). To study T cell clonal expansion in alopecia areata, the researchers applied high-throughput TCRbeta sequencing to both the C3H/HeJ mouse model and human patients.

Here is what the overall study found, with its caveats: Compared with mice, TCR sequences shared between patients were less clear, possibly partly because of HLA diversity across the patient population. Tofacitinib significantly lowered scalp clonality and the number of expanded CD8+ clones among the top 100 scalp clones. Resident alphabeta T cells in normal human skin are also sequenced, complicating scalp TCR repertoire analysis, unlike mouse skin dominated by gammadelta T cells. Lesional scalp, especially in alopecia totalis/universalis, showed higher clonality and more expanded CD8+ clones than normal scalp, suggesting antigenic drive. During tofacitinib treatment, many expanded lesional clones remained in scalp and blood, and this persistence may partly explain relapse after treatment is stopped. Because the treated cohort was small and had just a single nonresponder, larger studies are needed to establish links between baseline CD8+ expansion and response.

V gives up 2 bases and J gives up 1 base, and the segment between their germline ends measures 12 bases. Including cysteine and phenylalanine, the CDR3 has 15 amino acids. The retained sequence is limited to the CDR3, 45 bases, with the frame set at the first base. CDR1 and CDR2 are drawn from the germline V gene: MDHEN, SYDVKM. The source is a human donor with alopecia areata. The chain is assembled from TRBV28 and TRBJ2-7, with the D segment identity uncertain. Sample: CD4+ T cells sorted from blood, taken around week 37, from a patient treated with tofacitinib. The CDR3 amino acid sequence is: CASSLSPRSSYEQYF. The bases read TGTGCCAGCAGTTTAAGTCCCAGGTCATCCTACGAGCAGTACTTC.